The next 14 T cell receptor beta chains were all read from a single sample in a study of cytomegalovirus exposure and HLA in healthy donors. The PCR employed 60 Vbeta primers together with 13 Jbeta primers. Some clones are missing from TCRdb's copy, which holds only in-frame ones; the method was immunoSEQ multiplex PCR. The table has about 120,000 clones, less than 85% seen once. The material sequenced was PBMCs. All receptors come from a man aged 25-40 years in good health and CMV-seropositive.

CDR3 DNA sequence: TGCGCCAGCAGTAACAGGGCGGAGGCTGAAGCTTTCTTT. Amino acids: CASSNRAEAEAFF. The chain is built from TRBV10-2 and TRBJ1-1, with D maybe TRBD1 (6 bases). Between the trimmed V and J ends, which lost 5 bases and 6 bases, there was a span of 13 bases. Germline V gene lookup returns CDR1 WSHSY and CDR2 SAAADI. The CDR3 is 13 residues long.

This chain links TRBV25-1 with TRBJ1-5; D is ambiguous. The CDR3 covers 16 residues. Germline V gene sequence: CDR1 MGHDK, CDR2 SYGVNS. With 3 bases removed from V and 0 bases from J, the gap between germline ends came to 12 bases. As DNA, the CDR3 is TGTGCCAGCAGTGATCTGCCCGGAGATAGCAATCAGCCCCAGCATTTT. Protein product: CASSDLPGDSNQPQHF.

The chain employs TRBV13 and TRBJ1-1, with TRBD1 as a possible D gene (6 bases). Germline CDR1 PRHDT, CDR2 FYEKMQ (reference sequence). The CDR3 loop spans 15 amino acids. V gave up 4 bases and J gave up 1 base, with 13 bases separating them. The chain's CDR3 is CASSSLQGTNTEAFF. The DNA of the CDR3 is TGTGCCAGCAGCTCCTTACAGGGTACGAACACTGAAGCTTTCTTT.

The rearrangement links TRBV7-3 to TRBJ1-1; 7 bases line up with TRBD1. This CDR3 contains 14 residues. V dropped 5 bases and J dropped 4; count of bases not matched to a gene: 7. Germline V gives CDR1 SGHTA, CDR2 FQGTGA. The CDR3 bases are TGTGCCAGCAGCCTACGACAGGGATCCACTGAAGCTTTCTTT. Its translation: CASSLRQGSTEAFF.

The CDR3 region is CASSDRQGEEQYF. CDR3 sequence (DNA): TGCGCCAGCAGTGATCGGCAGGGCGAAGAGCAGTACTTC. The chain joins TRBV10-1 to TRBJ2-7; a possible D gene is TRBD1 (5 bases). The germline V gene encodes CDR1 WNHNN and CDR2 SYGVQD (reference sequence). The V end lost 3 bases, the J end lost 7 bases, and 13 bases lay between the germline ends. This CDR3 contains 13 residues.

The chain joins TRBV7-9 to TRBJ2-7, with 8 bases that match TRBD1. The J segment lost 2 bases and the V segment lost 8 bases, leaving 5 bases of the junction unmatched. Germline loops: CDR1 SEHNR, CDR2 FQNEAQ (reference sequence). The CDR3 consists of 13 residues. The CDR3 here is CASRGQEPYEQYF. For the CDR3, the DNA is TGTGCCAGCCGGGGACAGGAACCCTACGAGCAGTACTTC.

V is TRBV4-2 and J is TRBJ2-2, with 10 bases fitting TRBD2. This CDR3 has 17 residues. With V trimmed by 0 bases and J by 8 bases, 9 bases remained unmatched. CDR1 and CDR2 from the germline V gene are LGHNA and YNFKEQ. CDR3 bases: TGTGCCAGCAGCCAAGACTCCTTTCTAGCGGGGGTTGGGGAGCTGTTTTTT. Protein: CASSQDSFLAGVGELFF.

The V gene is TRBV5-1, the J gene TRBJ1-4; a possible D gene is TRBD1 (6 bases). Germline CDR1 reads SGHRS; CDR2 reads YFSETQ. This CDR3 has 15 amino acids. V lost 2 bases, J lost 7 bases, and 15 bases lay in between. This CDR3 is CASSFTGREGEKLFF. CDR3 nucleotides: TGCGCCAGCAGCTTCACAGGGAGAGAGGGTGAAAAACTGTTTTTT.

CDR3 amino acids: CSVEARYGYTF. The CDR3 DNA follows: TGCAGCGTTGAAGCCCGGTATGGCTACACCTTC. The rearrangement uses TRBV29-1 and TRBJ1-2; no clear D gene. The CDR3 sequence is 11 residues long. CDR1 is SQVTM, CDR2 ANQGSEA, per germline. Trimming removed 1 base from V and 5 bases from J, with 5 bases in between.

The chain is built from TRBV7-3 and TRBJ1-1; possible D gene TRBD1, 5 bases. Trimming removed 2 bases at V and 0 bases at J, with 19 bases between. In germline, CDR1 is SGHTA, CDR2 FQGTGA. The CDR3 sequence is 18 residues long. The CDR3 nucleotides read TGTGCCAGCAGCTTAGAACCTCCGGCCAGGGATCTGAACACTGAAGCTTTCTTT. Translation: CASSLEPPARDLNTEAFF.

The CDR3 bases are TGCGCCAGCAGCGTATTAGGACTAGCGGGGGGCGGGTCTGAGACCCAGTACTTC. It specifies CASSVLGLAGGGSETQYF. This chain uses TRBV5-1 with TRBJ2-5, with 14 bases matching TRBD2. Germline V gene lookup returns CDR1 SGHRS and CDR2 YFSETQ. The CDR3 consists of 18 residues. With 4 bases clipped from V and 5 bases from J, the junction kept 13 bases outside the gene matches.

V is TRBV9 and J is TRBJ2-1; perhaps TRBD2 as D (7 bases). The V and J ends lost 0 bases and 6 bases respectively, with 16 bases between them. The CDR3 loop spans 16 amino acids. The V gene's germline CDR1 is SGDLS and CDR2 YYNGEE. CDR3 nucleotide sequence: TGTGCCAGCAGCGTAGTTGGGGGGGCGATCCGCAATGAGCAGTTCTTC. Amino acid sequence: CASSVVGGAIRNEQFF.

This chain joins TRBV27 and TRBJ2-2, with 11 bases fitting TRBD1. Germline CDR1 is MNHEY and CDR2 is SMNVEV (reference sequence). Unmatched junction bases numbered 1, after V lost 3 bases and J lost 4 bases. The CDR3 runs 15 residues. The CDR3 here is CASSLGQGGTGELFF. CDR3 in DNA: TGTGCCAGCAGTTTGGGACAGGGGGGCACCGGGGAGCTGTTTTTT.

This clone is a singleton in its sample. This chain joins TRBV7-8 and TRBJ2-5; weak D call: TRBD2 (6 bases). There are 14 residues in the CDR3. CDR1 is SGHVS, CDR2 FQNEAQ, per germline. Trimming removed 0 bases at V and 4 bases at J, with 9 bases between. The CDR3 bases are TGTGCCAGCAGCTTAGCGAGGAGGGGAGAGACCCAGTACTTC. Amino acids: CASSLARRGETQYF.